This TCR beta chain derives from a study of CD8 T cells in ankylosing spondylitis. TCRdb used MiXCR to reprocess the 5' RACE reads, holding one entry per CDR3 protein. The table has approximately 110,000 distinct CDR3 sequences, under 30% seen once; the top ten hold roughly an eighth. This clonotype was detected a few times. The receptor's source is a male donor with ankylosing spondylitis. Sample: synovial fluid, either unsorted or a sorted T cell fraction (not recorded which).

The CDR3 sequence is CASRGLAVDEQFF. As DNA, the CDR3 is TGTGCCAGCAGAGGACTAGCGGTTGATGAGCAGTTCTTC. The chain couples TRBV2 to TRBJ2-1, with TRBD2 matching over 10 bases. V was pared by 6 bases and J by 8 bases, with 4 bases of the junction left unmatched. The CDR3 contains 13 residues. Per the germline V gene, CDR1 is SNHLY and CDR2 is FYNNEI. The full variable domain, with the rest looked up from reference TRBV2 and TRBJ2-1, is EPEVTQTPSHQVTQMGQEVILRCVPISNHLYFYWYRQILGQKVEFLVSFYNNEISEKSEIFDDQFSVERPDGSNFTLKIRSTKLEDSAMYFCASRGLAVDEQFFGPGTRLTVL.